A selection of T cell receptor beta chains follows, all from one sample in a study of control samples from healthy donors and cancer patients. Produced via immunoSEQ multiplex PCR; TCRdb's table is partial and in-frame only. The sample contains 170,000 or so clones, nearly 90% of which appear only once. Sequencing was performed on blood. Receptors were obtained from a woman aged 50 to 60 in good health. The CDR3 runs from the conserved cysteine through the conserved F or W. A D gene is named only where the DNA matches it firmly.

TRBV7-9	.	TRBJ2-7	CASSSGGTGPYEQYF
TRBV7-9	TRBD2	TRBJ2-5	CASSLAGLAGEETQYF
TRBV29-1	.	TRBJ2-1	CSVEMGWDNEQFF
TRBV27	TRBD1	TRBJ2-3	CASRMDRAPNLGTDTQYF
TRBV6-2/TRBV6-3	.	TRBJ2-3	CASSYSGLPHLQYF
TRBV4-1	.	TRBJ2-7	CASSVRLEVYEQYF
TRBV5-1	TRBD2	TRBJ2-1	CASSLEVLAGVNEQFF
TRBV21-1	.	TRBJ2-7	CASSVRVRSYEQYF
TRBV4-2	.	TRBJ2-6	CASSQDTGWGANVLTF
TRBV5-6	TRBD1	TRBJ1-5	CASSFGTGVLGQPQHF
TRBV20-1	TRBD1	TRBJ2-3	CRGTGPDTQYF
TRBV10-3	.	TRBJ1-5	CAVGGRNQPQHF
TRBV30	.	TRBJ1-5	CAWSVRGNQPQHF
TRBV18	.	TRBJ2-7	CASSPGGNGNEQYF
TRBV19	.	TRBJ1-1	CASSTTNMNTEAFF
TRBV7-6	.	TRBJ2-7	CASSLGTLGSYEQYF
TRBV7-2	TRBD2	TRBJ2-1	CASSPTLAGSNEQFF
TRBV12-5	TRBD2	TRBJ2-2	CASGLGLAGPTGELFF
TRBV14	.	TRBJ2-5	CASSPIGSGETQYF
TRBV10-3	.	TRBJ1-5	CAISEPGNQPQHF
TRBV7-6	.	TRBJ1-3	CASSLAGEGNSGNTIYF
TRBV6-2/TRBV6-3	.	TRBJ1-2	CASGLEYGYTF
TRBV19	.	TRBJ1-5	CASKPGNQPQHF
TRBV4-1	.	TRBJ1-2	CASSQGRSTYGYTF
TRBV5-6	.	TRBJ2-4	CASSFRPTSQNIQYF
TRBV28	.	TRBJ1-2	CASSPPSRGAGYTF
TRBV9	TRBD1	TRBJ2-5	CASSGPGGETQYF
TRBV28	.	TRBJ1-1	CASSKGGSGTEAFF
TRBV3-1/TRBV3-2	TRBD1	TRBJ1-3	CASSLRQGAGENTIYF
TRBV21-1	.	TRBJ2-7	CASSPTGPKYEQYF
TRBV25-1	TRBD1	TRBJ1-6	CASSESHRGNSPLHF
TRBV9	.	TRBJ2-3	CASSPWQFTDTQYF
TRBV28	.	TRBJ2-1	CASSGLWDEQFF
TRBV7-3	TRBD2	TRBJ2-3	CASSGGRTDTQYF
TRBV6-1	TRBD1	TRBJ1-5	CASSEGVSGGPQHF
TRBV28	.	TRBJ2-1	CASSSPSVSNEQFF
TRBV6-6	.	TRBJ1-4	CASSYSNGVNEKLFF
TRBV6-2/TRBV6-3	.	TRBJ1-5	CASSPGRLIGSNQPQHF
TRBV7-2	.	TRBJ2-7	CASSLSSGAAYEQYF
TRBV27	.	TRBJ1-2	CASSLYLNGIHYGYTF
TRBV27	TRBD1	TRBJ2-7	CASSYVVGQGGTNEQYF
TRBV5-6	.	TRBJ2-2	CASSKGHSTGELFF
TRBV5-1	.	TRBJ1-1	CASSVRGQGTEAFF
TRBV28	.	TRBJ1-2	CASSNPGGYTF
TRBV19	TRBD1	TRBJ1-5	CASTSTGTVRNQPQHF
TRBV4-3	TRBD2	TRBJ2-4	CASSQDSAGEGIQYF
TRBV2	.	TRBJ1-2	CASTRQRVLDYGYTF
TRBV28	.	TRBJ1-4	CASVDGEKLFF
TRBV27	.	TRBJ1-1	CASRGEVSVGAFF
TRBV5-4	.	TRBJ2-3	CASSLVRQTDTQYF
TRBV5-1	.	TRBJ2-7	CASSPTPDLAYEQYF
TRBV27	.	TRBJ1-2	CASSLDSSVWYGYTF
TRBV24-1	TRBD1	TRBJ2-7	CATSAPGQGGEQYF
TRBV29-1	TRBD1	TRBJ1-4	CSVARTGVVGEKLFF
TRBV28	.	TRBJ1-6	CASSFRGDNSPLHF
TRBV28	.	TRBJ1-3	CASRERNTIYF
TRBV3-1/TRBV3-2	TRBD1	TRBJ1-1	CASSQTGALEAFF
TRBV27	.	TRBJ1-5	CASSYNQPQHF